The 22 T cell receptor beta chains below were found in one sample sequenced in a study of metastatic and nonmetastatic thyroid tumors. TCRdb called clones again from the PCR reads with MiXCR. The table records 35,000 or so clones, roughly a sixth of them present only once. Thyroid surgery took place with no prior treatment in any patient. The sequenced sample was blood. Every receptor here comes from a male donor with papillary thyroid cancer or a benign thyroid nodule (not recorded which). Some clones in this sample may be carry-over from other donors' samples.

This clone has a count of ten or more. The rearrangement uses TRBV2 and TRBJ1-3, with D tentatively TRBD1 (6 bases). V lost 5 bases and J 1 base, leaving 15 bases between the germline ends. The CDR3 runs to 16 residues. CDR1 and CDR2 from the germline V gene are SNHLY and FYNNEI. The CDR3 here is CASSIRDTGSGNTIYF. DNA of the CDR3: TGTGCCAGCAGTATCCGGGACACAGGATCTGGAAACACCATATATTTT.

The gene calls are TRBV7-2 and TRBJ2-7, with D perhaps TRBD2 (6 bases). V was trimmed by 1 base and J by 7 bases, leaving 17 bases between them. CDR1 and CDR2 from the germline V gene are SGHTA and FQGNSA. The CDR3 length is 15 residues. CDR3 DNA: TGTGCCAGCAGCTTAGGGTACCGGGGGTTAGGGGAGCAGTACTTC. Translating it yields CASSLGYRGLGEQYF.

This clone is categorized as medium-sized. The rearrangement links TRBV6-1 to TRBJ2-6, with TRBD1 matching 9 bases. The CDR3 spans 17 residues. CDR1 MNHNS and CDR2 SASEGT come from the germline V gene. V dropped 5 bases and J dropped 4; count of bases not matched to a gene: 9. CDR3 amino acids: CASSSSTGGSGANVLTF. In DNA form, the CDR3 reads TGTGCCAGCAGTAGCTCGACAGGGGGTAGCGGGGCCAACGTCCTGACTTTC.

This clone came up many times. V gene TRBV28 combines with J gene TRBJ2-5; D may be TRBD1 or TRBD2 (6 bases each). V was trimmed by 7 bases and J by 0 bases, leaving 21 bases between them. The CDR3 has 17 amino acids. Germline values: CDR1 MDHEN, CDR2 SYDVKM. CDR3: CASTKGGMGNDQETQYF. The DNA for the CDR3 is TGTGCCAGCACCAAGGGGGGTATGGGTAACGACCAAGAGACCCAGTACTTC.

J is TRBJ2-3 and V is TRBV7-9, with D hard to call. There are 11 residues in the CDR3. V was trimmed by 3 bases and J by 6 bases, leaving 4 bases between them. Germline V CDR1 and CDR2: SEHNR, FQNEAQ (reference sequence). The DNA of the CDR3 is TGTGCCAGCAGCTTTATGGATACGCAGTATTTT. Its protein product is CASSFMDTQYF.

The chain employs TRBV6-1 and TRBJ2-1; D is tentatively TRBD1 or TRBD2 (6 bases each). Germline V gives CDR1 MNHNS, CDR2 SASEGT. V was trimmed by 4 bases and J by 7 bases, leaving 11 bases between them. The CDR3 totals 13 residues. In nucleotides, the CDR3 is TGTGCCAGCAGTGCCGGGGGCCATAATGAGCAGTTCTTC. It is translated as CASSAGGHNEQFF.

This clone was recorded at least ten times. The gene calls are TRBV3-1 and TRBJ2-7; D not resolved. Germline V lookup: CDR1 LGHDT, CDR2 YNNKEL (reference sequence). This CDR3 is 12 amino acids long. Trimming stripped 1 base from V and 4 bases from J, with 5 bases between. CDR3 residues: CASSQVPYEQYF. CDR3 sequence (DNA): TGTGCCAGCAGCCAAGTTCCATACGAGCAGTACTTC.

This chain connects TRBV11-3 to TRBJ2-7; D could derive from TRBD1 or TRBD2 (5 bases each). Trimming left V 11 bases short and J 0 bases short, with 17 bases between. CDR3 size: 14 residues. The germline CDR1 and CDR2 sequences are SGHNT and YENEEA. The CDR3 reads CAGGAPPCSYEQYF. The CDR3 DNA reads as TGTGCCGGGGGTGCACCTCCGTGCTCCTACGAGCAGTACTTC.

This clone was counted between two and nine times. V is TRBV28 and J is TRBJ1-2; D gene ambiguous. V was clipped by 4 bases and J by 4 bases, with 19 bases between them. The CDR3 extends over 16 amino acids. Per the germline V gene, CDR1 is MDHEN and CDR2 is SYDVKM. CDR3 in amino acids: CASSSPGRDLSYGYTF. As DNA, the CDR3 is TGTGCCAGCAGTTCCCCCGGGAGGGATTTATCCTATGGCTACACCTTC.

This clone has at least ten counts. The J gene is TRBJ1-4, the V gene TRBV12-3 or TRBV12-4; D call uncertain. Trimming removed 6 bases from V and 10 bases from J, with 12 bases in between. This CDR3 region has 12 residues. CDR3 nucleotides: TGTGCCAGCAGCCCTCAGTTTGCAAAACTGTTTTTT. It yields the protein CASSPQFAKLFF.

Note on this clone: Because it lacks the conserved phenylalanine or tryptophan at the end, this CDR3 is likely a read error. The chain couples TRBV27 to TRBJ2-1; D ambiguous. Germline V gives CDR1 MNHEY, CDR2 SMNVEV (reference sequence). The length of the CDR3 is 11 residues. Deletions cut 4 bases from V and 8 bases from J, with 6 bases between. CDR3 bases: TGTGCCAGCAGTTCACTGGATGAGCAGTTCTTA. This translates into CASSSLDEQFL.

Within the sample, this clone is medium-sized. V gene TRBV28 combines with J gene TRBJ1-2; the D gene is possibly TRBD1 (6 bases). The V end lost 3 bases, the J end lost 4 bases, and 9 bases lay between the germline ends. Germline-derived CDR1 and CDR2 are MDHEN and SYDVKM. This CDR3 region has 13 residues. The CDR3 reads CASSLGAAYGYTF. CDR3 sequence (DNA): TGTGCCAGCAGTTTGGGGGCAGCCTATGGCTACACCTTC.

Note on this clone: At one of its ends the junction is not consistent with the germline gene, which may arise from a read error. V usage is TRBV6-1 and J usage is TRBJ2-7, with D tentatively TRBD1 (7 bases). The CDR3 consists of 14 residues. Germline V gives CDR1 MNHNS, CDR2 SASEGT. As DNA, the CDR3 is TGTGCCATCTCCACGCGGGACAGCTCCTACGAGCGGTACTTC. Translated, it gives CAISTRDSSYERYF.

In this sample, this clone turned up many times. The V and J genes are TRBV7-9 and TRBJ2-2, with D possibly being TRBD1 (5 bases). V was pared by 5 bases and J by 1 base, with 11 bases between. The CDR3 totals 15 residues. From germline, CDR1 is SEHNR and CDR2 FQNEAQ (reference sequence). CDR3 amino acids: CASSPRTRNTGELFF. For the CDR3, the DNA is TGTGCCAGCAGCCCCCGGACAAGGAACACCGGGGAGCTGTTTTTT.

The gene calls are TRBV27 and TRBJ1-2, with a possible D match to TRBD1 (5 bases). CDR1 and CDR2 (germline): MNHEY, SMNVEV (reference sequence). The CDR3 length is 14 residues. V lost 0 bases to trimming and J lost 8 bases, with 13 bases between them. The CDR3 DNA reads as TGTGCCAGCAGTTTATCGGGGGGAGGTTACGGCTACACCTTC. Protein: CASSLSGGGYGYTF.

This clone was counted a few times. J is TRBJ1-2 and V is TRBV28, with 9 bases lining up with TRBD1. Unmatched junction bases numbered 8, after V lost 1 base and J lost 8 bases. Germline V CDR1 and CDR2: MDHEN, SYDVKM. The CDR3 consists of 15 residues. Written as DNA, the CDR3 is TGTGCCAGCAGTTTATTTCCGGGACAGGGTGGCGGCTACACCTTC. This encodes CASSLFPGQGGGYTF.

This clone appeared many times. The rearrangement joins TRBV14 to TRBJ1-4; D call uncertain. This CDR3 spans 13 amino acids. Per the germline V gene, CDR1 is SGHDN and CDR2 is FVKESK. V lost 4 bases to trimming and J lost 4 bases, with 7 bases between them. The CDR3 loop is CASSRAYNEKLFF. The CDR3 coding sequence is TGTGCCAGCAGCCGAGCCTATAATGAAAAACTGTTTTTT.

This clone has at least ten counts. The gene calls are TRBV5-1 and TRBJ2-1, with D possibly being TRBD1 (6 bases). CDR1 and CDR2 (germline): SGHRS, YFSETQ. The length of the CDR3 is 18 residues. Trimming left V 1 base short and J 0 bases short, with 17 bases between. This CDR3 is CASSLRSPQGSSYNEQFF. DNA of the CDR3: TGCGCCAGCAGCTTGCGCAGCCCGCAGGGGAGCTCCTACAATGAGCAGTTCTTC.

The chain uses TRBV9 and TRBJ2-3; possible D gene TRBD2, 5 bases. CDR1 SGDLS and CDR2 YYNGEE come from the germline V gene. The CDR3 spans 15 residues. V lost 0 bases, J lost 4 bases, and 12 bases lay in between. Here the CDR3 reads CASSVDGNTADTQYF. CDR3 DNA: TGTGCCAGCAGCGTAGACGGGAATACCGCAGATACGCAGTATTTT.

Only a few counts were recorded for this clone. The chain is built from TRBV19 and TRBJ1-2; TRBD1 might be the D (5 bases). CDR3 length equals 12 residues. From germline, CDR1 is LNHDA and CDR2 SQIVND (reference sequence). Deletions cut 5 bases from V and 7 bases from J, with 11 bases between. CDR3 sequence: CASSFRDVGYTF. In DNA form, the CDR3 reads TGTGCCAGTAGTTTCCGGGACGTTGGCTACACCTTC.

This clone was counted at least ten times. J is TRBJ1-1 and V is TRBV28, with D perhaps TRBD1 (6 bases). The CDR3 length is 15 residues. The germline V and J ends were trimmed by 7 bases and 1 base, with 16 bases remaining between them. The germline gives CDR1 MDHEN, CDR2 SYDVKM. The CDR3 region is CASINRVFANTEAFF. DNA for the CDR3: TGTGCCAGCATCAACAGGGTATTTGCGAACACTGAAGCTTTCTTT.

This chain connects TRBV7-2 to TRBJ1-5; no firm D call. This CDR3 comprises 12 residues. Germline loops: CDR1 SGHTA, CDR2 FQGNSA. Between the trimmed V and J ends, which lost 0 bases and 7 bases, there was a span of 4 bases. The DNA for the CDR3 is TGTGCCAGCAGCTTAGCCCGCCAGCCCCAGCATTTT. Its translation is CASSLARQPQHF.